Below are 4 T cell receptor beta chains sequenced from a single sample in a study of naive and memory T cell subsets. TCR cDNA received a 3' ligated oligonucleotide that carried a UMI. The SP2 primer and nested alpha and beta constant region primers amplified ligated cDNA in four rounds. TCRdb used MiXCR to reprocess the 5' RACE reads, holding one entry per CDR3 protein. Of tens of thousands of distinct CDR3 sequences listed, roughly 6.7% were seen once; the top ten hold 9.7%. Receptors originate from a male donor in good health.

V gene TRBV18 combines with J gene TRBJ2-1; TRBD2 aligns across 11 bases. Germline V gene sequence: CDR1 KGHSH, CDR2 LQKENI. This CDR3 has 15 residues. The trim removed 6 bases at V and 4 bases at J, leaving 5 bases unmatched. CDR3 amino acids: CASSILAGDYNEQFF. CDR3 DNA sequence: TGTGCCAGCTCCATACTAGCGGGAGATTACAATGAGCAGTTCTTC. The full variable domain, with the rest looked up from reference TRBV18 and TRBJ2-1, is NAGVMQNPRHLVRRRGQEARLRCSPMKGHSHVYWYRQLPEEGLKFMVYLQKENIIDESGMPKERFSAEFPKEGPSILRIQQVVRGDSAAYFCASSILAGDYNEQFFGPGTRLTVL.

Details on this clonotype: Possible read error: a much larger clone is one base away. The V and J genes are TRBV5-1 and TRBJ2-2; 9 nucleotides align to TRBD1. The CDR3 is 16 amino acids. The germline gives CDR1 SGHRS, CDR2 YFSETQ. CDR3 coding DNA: TGCGCCGGCAGCCGTGGGACAGGGCTAGACACCGGGGAGCTGTTTTTT. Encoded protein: CAGSRGTGLDTGELFF.

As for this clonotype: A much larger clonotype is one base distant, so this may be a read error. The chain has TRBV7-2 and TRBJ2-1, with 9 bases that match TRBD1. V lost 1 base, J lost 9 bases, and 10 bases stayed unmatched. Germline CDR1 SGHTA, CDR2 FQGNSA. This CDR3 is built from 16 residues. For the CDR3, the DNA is TGTGCCAGCAGCTTAGGCGGAGGACAGGGGATAAGTGAGCAGTTCTTC. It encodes CASSLGGGQGISEQFF.

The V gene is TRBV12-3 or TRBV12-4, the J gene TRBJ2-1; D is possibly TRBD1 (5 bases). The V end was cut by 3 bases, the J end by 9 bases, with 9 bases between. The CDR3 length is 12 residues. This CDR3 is CASSFRGSEQFF. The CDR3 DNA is TGTGCCAGCAGTTTTAGGGGCAGTGAGCAGTTCTTC.